Each of the 12 T cell receptor beta chains below was sequenced from the same sample in a study of blood T cells in healthy people across ages. A second PCR, run for roughly 7 to 12 cycles, used a sample-barcoded 5' primer plus a J-beta primer mix. MiXCR was run by TCRdb on the 5' RACE reads, yielding one entry per CDR3 protein. The sample holds roughly 1 million distinct CDR3 sequences, almost 25% seen once. These data also featured in a second study, about T cells of mothers and their children.

Source material: blood. All receptors come from a girl aged 2 to 10 in good health.

CDR3 DNA sequence: TGTGCCAGCAGGCCCACTAGAGATACGCAGTATTTT. This encodes CASRPTRDTQYF. The chain carries TRBV28 and TRBJ2-3, with D maybe TRBD2 (5 bases). CDR3 length equals 12 residues. Germline-derived CDR1 and CDR2 are MDHEN and SYDVKM. V was shortened by 6 bases and J by 5 bases, with 9 bases between the two germline ends.

There are a few counts of this clonotype. The V call is TRBV10-3, the J call TRBJ1-2; the match to TRBD1 covers 8 bases. The CDR3 has 13 amino acids. Germline loops: CDR1 ENHRY, CDR2 SYGVKD. V was clipped by 4 bases and J by 3 bases; unmatched bases: 1. The CDR3 sequence is CAISGTGYYGYTF. The DNA for the CDR3 is TGTGCCATCAGTGGGACAGGGTACTATGGCTACACCTTC.

This clonotype was observed a handful of times. This chain uses TRBV7-2 with TRBJ1-3; possibly TRBD1 for D (5 bases). V was clipped by 1 base and J by 8 bases, with 15 bases between them. This CDR3 is built from 15 residues. Germline values: CDR1 SGHTA, CDR2 FQGNSA. This chain's CDR3 is CASSLGRVSLDTIYF. The CDR3 nucleotides read TGTGCCAGCAGCTTAGGCAGGGTGTCCTTGGACACCATATATTTT.

The rearrangement links TRBV5-1 to TRBJ2-7; tentative D call: TRBD2 (6 bases). Germline CDR1 SGHRS, CDR2 YFSETQ. This CDR3 is 17 amino acids long. Trimming took 7 bases from V and 0 from J, leaving 23 bases between them. CDR3 protein: CASYPEGLEGPSYEQYF. DNA for the CDR3: TGCGCCAGCTACCCCGAGGGGCTGGAGGGACCCTCCTACGAGCAGTACTTC.

This clonotype has just a few counts. The rearrangement uses TRBV27 and TRBJ1-5; the D is unclear. Germline V gives CDR1 MNHEY, CDR2 SMNVEV (reference sequence). The germline V and J ends were trimmed by 5 bases and 9 bases, with 17 bases remaining between them. The CDR3 has 14 amino acids. The CDR3: CASSPRLARGPQHF. In DNA, the CDR3 is TGTGCCAGCAGTCCTCGACTTGCGCGGGGGCCCCAGCATTTT.

V is TRBV20-1 and J is TRBJ2-5; maybe TRBD1 (6 bases). Matching the DNA end better, TRBJ2-7 makes the J call doubtful. CDR3 length: 14 amino acids. Germline V gene data show CDR1 as DFQATT and CDR2 as SNEGSKA (reference sequence). The CDR3 protein is CSANPWDKTYEQYF. The CDR3 DNA reads as TGCAGTGCCAATCCCTGGGACAAGACCTACGAGCAGTACTTC.

This clonotype was seen a few times. The rearrangement links TRBV27 to TRBJ2-5, with D unresolved. This CDR3 spans 12 amino acids. The germline V and J ends were trimmed by 5 bases and 7 bases, with 11 bases remaining between them. Germline CDR1 MNHEY, CDR2 SMNVEV (reference sequence). The DNA of the CDR3 is TGTGCCAGCAGTATCCCCCCGGGGACCCAGTACTTC. Amino acids: CASSIPPGTQYF.

There are a few counts of this clonotype. The chain recombines TRBV4-1 with TRBJ1-2, with 11 nucleotides matching TRBD1. Germline trimming cut 3 bases from V and 5 bases from J; bases unmatched to any gene: 8. CDR3 size: 16 residues. Germline assignment: CDR1 MGHRA and CDR2 YSYEKL. As DNA, the CDR3 is TGCGCCAGCAGCCAGCCCAGGACAGGGGGCAATTATGGCTACACCTTC. Protein sequence: CASSQPRTGGNYGYTF.

A few counts support this clonotype. One end of the junction fails to match germline, which may point to a read error. This chain joins TRBV28 and TRBJ2-4; possibly TRBD1 for D (6 bases). Germline V gene sequence: CDR1 MDHEN, CDR2 SYDVKM. This CDR3 is built from 12 residues. The CDR3 sequence is CASLVPTGPTHF. In DNA, the CDR3 is TGTGCCAGCCTTGTCCCGACAGGCCCAACACATTTC.

This clonotype was recorded only once. The gene calls are TRBV28 and TRBJ2-6; the D gene is possibly TRBD2 (6 bases). The CDR3 loop spans 16 amino acids. Germline values: CDR1 MDHEN, CDR2 SYDVKM. V lost 6 bases, J lost 0 bases, and 12 bases lay in between. This CDR3 is CASRPGSLSGANVLTF. In DNA form, the CDR3 reads TGTGCCAGCAGGCCCGGGAGTCTCTCTGGGGCCAACGTCCTGACTTTC.

The CDR3 protein is CASSTGQGPEKTF. The CDR3 nucleotides are TGTGCCAGCAGTACAGGACAGGGCCCTGAGAAGACTTTC. V is TRBV28 and J is TRBJ2-6, with TRBD1 matching 8 bases. Trimming removed 5 bases from V and 18 bases from J; junction bases left unmatched: 12. CDR3 length: 13 amino acids. CDR1 and CDR2 (germline): MDHEN, SYDVKM.

J is TRBJ2-3 and V is TRBV28; TRBD2 matches 10 bases. The germline V gene has CDR1 MDHEN and CDR2 SYDVKM. The trim removed 3 bases at V and 6 bases at J, leaving 3 bases unmatched. This CDR3 is 14 amino acids long. CDR3 sequence reads: CASSFASGSDTQYF. CDR3 in DNA: TGTGCCAGCAGTTTCGCTAGCGGGAGCGATACGCAGTATTTT.